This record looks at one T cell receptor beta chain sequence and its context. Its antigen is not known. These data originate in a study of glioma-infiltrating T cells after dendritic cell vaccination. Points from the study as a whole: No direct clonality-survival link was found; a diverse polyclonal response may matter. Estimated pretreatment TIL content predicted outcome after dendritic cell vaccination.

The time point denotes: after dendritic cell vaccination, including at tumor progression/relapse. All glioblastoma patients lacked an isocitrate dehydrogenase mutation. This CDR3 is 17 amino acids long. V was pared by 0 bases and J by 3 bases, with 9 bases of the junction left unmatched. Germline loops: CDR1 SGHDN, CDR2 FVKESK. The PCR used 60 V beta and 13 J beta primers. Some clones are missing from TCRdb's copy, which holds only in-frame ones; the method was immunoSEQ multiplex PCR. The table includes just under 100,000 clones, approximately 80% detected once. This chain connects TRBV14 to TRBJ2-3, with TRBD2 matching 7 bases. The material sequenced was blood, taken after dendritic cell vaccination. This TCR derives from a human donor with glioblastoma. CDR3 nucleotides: TGTGCCAGCAGCCAAGAAATCGTGCGGCGGGGGACAGATACGCAGTATTTT. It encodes CASSQEIVRRGTDTQYF.